This T cell receptor beta chain emerged from a study of technical replicates of blood from a few donors. By share, this clone ranks as medium-sized. The sample has other DNA sequences that encode this CDR3 too. The repertoire was sequenced with immunoSEQ multiplex PCR; TCRdb's copy has only in-frame clones and lacks some. The table lists approximately 58,000 clones, 70% to 90% of them singletons. The receptor was derived from a human donor in good health. Some clones in this sample may be carry-over from other donors' samples. The specimen was PBMCs.

This CDR3 reads CAWSWGGNEQFF. The CDR3 region has the DNA TGTGCCTGGAGCTGGGGAGGGAATGAGCAGTTCTTC. The chain links TRBV30 to TRBJ2-1; 7 nucleotides align to TRBD2. This CDR3 is 12 amino acids long. V lost 3 bases, J lost 7 bases, and 3 bases stayed unmatched. Germline V CDR1 and CDR2: GTSNPN, SVGIG (reference sequence).